This T cell receptor (beta chain) was profiled in a study of blood T cell repertoires in COVID-19. About the research overall: COVID-19 samples, acute and convalescent, were from the United States, Italy and Spain.

Original methodology: Quantification of nucleated cells was approximated via reference gene primer amplification. TCRdb keeps only in-frame clones here, not all; method: immunoSEQ multiplex PCR. The DNA gave D and trimming, while V, J and clone size come from that table. The sample yields roughly 90,000 clones, roughly 90% seen once. From germline, CDR1 is GTSNPN and CDR2 SVGIG (reference sequence). V lost 3 bases and J lost 9; bases outside the gene matches: 8. The CDR3 is made up of 14 amino acids. Seattle's enrolled individuals joined amid active infection and were then monitored longitudinally. The source of this sequence is a man in his fifties with COVID-19, enrolled during active disease. Material for sequencing was peripheral blood. The V call is TRBV30, the J call TRBJ1-6; 7 positions match TRBD1. CDR3: CAWRIQGQGSPLHF. CDR3 sequence (DNA): TGTGCCTGGAGAATACAGGGGCAGGGTTCACCCCTCCACTTT. The whole variable domain, filled in from reference TRBV30 and TRBJ1-6, reads SQTIHQWPATLVQPVGSPLSLECTVEGTSNPNLYWYRQAAGRGLQLLFYSVGIGQISSEVPQNLSASRPQDRQFILSSKKLLLSDSGFYLCAWRIQGQGSPLHFGNGTRLTVT.